This T cell receptor (beta chain) was recovered during a study of blood T cell repertoires in COVID-19. Overall study: Sample material is recorded as cDNA or gDNA derived from T cells, B-cell-depleted T cells, or PBMCs.

V was shortened by 8 bases and J by 0 bases, with 14 bases between the two germline ends. The CDR3 spans 15 residues. Germline lookup yields CDR1 LNHDA and CDR2 SQIVND (reference sequence). Per the original methods: Counts of nucleated cells, estimated from reference gene primer amplification, were obtained. Assay used: immunoSEQ multiplex PCR; TCRdb lists only in-frame clones, some missing. Clone size and the V and J calls come from that table; the DNA yielded D and trimming. This sample has around 76,000 clones, with about 85% found just once. The chain carries TRBV19 and TRBJ2-1, with TRBD2 as a possible D gene (7 bases). The TCR comes from a man aged 80 or over with acute or convalescent COVID-19. The sequenced sample was peripheral blood. As DNA, the CDR3 is TGTGCCAGTGTCGGGGGGCCCCTCTCCTACAATGAGCAGTTCTTC. Translation: CASVGGPLSYNEQFF.